These 10 T cell receptor beta chains were sequenced from one sample in a study of T cell changes during pregnancy in multiple sclerosis. This table comes from immunoSEQ multiplex PCR, and its TCRdb copy is limited to in-frame clones, with some not included. The sample includes around 65,000 clones, roughly 90% of them seen just once. The source material was peripheral blood, sampled in the second trimester of pregnancy. The receptors were sampled from a female donor in good health, enrolled as a control in a pregnancy study.

The J gene is TRBJ2-7, the V gene TRBV18; unclear D gene. The germline V gene encodes CDR1 KGHSH and CDR2 LQKENI. V was shortened by 3 bases and J by 6 bases, with 12 bases between the two germline ends. The length of the CDR3 is 13 residues. This CDR3 reads CASSPATDSEQYF. For the CDR3, the DNA is TGTGCCAGCTCACCGGCAACCGACTCCGAGCAGTACTTC.

The V gene is TRBV4-1, the J gene TRBJ2-1, with 11 bases matching TRBD2. Trimming at V came to 2 bases and at J to 2 bases, leaving 2 bases not matched to a gene. CDR1 and CDR2 (germline): MGHRA, YSYEKL. The CDR3 is made up of 16 amino acids. Written as DNA, the CDR3 is TGCGCCAGCAGCCAAACTAGCGGGGGAACCTACAATGAGCAGTTCTTC. Translated: CASSQTSGGTYNEQFF.

The DNA of the CDR3 is TGTGCCAGCAGTGAAGCGCAGGGCAGGGTGTCCTATCTATATGGCTACACCTTC. Its translation: CASSEAQGRVSYLYGYTF. This chain joins TRBV2 and TRBJ1-2, with D maybe TRBD1 (5 bases). V was shortened by 0 bases and J by 5 bases, with 22 bases between the two germline ends. This CDR3 spans 18 amino acids. Germline CDR1 reads SNHLY; CDR2 reads FYNNEI.

The chain combines TRBV25-1 with TRBJ2-1, with TRBD2 matching 9 bases. Looked up from germline, CDR1 is MGHDK and CDR2 is SYGVNS. V gave up 0 bases and J gave up 4 bases; unmatched junction bases: 4. CDR3 size: 16 residues. This chain's CDR3 is CASSEYSSGNYNEQFF. The CDR3 bases are TGTGCCAGCAGTGAATACTCTAGCGGGAATTACAATGAGCAGTTCTTC.

This sequence joins TRBV7-8 and TRBJ1-3, with 7 bases fitting TRBD1. With 5 bases clipped from V and 2 bases from J, the junction kept 9 bases outside the gene matches. The CDR3 consists of 16 residues. Germline values: CDR1 SGHVS, CDR2 FQNEAQ. The CDR3 spells CASSPYRGAPGNTIYF. In DNA, the CDR3 is TGTGCCAGCAGCCCATACAGGGGAGCTCCTGGAAACACCATATATTTT.

V usage is TRBV9 and J usage is TRBJ2-5; TRBD2 matches 8 bases. Germline lookup yields CDR1 SGDLS and CDR2 YYNGEE. This CDR3 comprises 16 residues. With V trimmed by 3 bases and J by 0 bases, 7 bases remained unmatched. The CDR3 DNA sequence: TGTGCCAGCAGCGCCCCGGGACTAGGAAACCAAGAGACCCAGTACTTC. Translated, it gives CASSAPGLGNQETQYF.

The rearrangement joins TRBV10-3 to TRBJ2-5; TRBD2 matches 9 bases. CDR1 is ENHRY and CDR2 is SYGVKD in the germline V gene. Trimming cost V 3 bases and J 2 bases; bases outside gene matches: 4. This CDR3 is 15 amino acids long. Written as DNA, the CDR3 is TGTGCCATCAGTGAAGTGAGCGGGGGGCAAGAGACCCAGTACTTC. As protein: CAISEVSGGQETQYF.

The chain is built from TRBV10-2 and TRBJ2-7; D might be TRBD1 (8 bases). The CDR3 extends over 14 amino acids. V was clipped by 5 bases and J by 3 bases, with 14 bases between them. CDR1 and CDR2 (germline): WSHSY, SAAADI. The CDR3 region is CASSNRGGVYEQYF. In nucleotides, the CDR3 is TGCGCCAGCAGTAACAGGGGGGGTGTCTACGAGCAGTACTTC.

CDR3 loop: CASSPPGLAGGFSEQYF. CDR3 nucleotide sequence: TGTGCCAGCTCACCACCGGGACTAGCGGGGGGATTTAGCGAGCAGTACTTC. The rearrangement uses TRBV18 and TRBJ2-7; 15 bases line up with TRBD2. The CDR3 sequence is 17 residues long. V shed 0 bases, J shed 6 bases, and the junction held 6 bases outside the gene matches. From germline, CDR1 is KGHSH and CDR2 LQKENI.

In DNA, the CDR3 is TGTGCCAGCGATGAGGTCCGGGAATCACCCCTCCACTTT. Translation gives CASDEVRESPLHF. This rearrangement joins TRBV2 to TRBJ1-6; unclear D gene. The CDR3 sequence is 13 residues long. The germline gives CDR1 SNHLY, CDR2 FYNNEI. Trimming removed 8 bases at V and 10 bases at J, with 15 bases between. The full variable domain, in which reference TRBV2 and TRBJ1-6 provide the parts outside the CDR3, is EPEVTQTPSHQVTQMGQEVILRCVPISNHLYFYWYRQILGQKVEFLVSFYNNEISEKSEIFDDQFSVERPDGSNFTLKIRSTKLEDSAMYFCASDEVRESPLHFGNGTRLTVT.